This T cell receptor beta chain came from a study of long-term antiretroviral therapy in people with HIV. Study-level findings and limits: No data on ART adherence, viral resistance or therapy changes.

For this clone: Its antigen is currently unknown.

immunoSEQ v3.0 was run at survey level. Sequenced by immunoSEQ multiplex PCR; TCRdb stores in-frame clones only, minus some. Found here are about 34,000 clones, 85% to 95% of them singletons; the top ten hold around 3.8%. CDR3 length: 20 residues. Germline CDR1 and CDR2: SNHLY and FYNNEI. V was clipped by 3 bases and J by 0 bases; unmatched bases: 16. The clonotype comes from a woman in her forties or fifties with HIV. The chain has TRBV2 and TRBJ1-4, with 7 bases aligning to TRBD1. The material sequenced was unsorted PBMCs, taken more than 5 years after starting antiretroviral therapy. The CDR3: CASSERRTGRQIATNEKLFF. In nucleotides, the CDR3 is TGTGCCAGCAGTGAGAGGAGGACAGGCAGACAAATTGCAACTAATGAAAAACTGTTTTTT.